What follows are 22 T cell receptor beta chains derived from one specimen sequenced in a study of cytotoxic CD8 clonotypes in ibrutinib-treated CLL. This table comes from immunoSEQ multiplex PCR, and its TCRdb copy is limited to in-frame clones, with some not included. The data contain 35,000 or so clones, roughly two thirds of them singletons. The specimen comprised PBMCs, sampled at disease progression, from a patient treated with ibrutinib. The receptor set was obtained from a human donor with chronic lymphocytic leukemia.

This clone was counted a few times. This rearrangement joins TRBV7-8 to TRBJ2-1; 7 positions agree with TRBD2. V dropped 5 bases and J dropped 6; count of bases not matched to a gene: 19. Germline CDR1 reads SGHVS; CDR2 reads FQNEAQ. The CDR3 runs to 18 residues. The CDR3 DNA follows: TGTGCCAGCAGCAAACCGCAACTGCGCAGCGGGGCTAGCAATGAGCAGTTCTTC. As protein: CASSKPQLRSGASNEQFF.

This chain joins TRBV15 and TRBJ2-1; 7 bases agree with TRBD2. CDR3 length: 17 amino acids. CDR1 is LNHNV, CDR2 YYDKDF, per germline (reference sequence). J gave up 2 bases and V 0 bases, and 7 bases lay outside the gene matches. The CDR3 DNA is TGTGCCACCAGCAGAGATAGAAGCGGGGCCGCCTACAATGAGCAGTTCTTC. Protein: CATSRDRSGAAYNEQFF.

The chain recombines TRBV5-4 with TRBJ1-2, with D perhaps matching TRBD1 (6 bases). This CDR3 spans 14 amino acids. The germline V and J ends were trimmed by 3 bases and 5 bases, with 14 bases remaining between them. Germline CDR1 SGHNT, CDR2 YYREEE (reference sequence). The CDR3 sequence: CASSWDDRNYGYTF. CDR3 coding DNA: TGTGCCAGCAGCTGGGATGACAGGAATTATGGCTACACCTTC.

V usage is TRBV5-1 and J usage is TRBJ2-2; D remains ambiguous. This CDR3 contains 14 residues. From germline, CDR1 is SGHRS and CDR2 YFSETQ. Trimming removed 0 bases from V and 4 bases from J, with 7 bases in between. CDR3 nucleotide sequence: TGCGCCAGCAGCTTGGAGGCCTTCACCGGGGAGCTGTTTTTT. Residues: CASSLEAFTGELFF.

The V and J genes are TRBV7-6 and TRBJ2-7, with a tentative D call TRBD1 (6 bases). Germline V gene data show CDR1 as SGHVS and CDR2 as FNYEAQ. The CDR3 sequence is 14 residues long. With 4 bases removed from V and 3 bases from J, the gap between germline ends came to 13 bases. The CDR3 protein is CASSSRTDHYEQYF. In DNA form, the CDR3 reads TGTGCCAGCAGCTCTAGGACAGACCACTACGAGCAGTACTTC.

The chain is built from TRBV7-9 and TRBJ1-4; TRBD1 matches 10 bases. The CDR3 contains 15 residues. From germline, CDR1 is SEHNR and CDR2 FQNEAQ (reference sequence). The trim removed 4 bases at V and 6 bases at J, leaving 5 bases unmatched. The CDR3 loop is CASSSGQGVDEKLFF. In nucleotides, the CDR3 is TGTGCCAGCAGCTCCGGACAGGGGGTGGATGAAAAACTGTTTTTT.

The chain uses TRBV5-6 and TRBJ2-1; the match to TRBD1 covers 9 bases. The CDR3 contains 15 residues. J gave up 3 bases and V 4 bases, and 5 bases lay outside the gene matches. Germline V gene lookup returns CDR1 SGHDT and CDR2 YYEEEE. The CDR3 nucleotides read TGTGCCAGCAGCCCCTTGGGACAGGGCTACAATGAGCAGTTCTTC. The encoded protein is CASSPLGQGYNEQFF.

DNA of the CDR3: TGTGCCAGCAGCCCTGGGGACAGTAGGGCCCAGTACTTC. It translates to CASSPGDSRAQYF. The chain employs TRBV7-2 and TRBJ2-5, with TRBD1 identical over 7 bases. The CDR3 has 13 residues. The V and J ends lost 5 bases and 9 bases, in that order; junction bases with no gene match: 9. Germline values: CDR1 SGHTA, CDR2 FQGNSA.

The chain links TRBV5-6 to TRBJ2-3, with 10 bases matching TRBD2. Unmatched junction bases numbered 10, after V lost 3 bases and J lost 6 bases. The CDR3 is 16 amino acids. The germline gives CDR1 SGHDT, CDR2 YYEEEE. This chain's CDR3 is CASSSAGTSVSDTQYF. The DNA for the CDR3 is TGTGCCAGCAGCTCTGCCGGGACTAGCGTTTCTGATACGCAGTATTTT.

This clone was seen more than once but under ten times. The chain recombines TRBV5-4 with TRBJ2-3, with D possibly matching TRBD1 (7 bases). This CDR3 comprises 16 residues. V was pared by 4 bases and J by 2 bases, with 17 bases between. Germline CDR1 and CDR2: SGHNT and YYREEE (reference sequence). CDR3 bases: TGTGCCAGCAGCCAGGGGGGAGATTCGGACACAGATACGCAGTATTTT. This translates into CASSQGGDSDTDTQYF. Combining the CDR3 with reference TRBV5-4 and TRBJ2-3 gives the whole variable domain ETGVTQSPTHLIKTRGQQVTLRCSSQSGHNTVSWYQQALGQGPQFIFQYYREEENGRGNFPPRFSGLQFPNYSSELNVNALELDDSALYLCASSQGGDSDTDTQYFGPGTRLTVL.

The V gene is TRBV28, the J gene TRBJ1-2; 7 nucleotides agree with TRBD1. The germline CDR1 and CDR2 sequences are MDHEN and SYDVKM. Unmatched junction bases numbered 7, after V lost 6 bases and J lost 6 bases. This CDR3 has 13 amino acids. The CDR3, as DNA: TGTGCCAGCAGGCAGGGGGGTTGGGATGGCTACACCTTC. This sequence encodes CASRQGGWDGYTF.

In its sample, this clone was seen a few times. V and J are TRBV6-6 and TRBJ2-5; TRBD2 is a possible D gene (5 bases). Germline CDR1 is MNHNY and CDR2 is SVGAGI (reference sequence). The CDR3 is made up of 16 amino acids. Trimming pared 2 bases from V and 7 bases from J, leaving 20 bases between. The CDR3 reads CASSYEGRAGAGTQYF. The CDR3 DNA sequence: TGTGCCAGCAGTTACGAGGGTAGGGCGGGCGCGGGGACCCAGTACTTC.

The CDR3 DNA sequence: TGTGCCAGCAGAGACCAGGGTCACACCGGGGAGCTGTTTTTT. Residues: CASRDQGHTGELFF. The rearrangement joins TRBV6-6 to TRBJ2-2; D might be TRBD1 (5 bases). V lost 6 bases and J lost 3, with 11 bases in between. The CDR3 spans 14 residues. From germline, CDR1 is MNHNY and CDR2 SVGAGI (reference sequence).

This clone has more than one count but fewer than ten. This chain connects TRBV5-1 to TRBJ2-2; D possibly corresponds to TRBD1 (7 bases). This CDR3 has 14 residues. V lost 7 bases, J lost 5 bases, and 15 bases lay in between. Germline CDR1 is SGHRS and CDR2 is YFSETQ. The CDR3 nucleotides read TGCGCCAGCTCGGGGGACAGTGGGACCGGGGAGCTGTTTTTT. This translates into CASSGDSGTGELFF.

CDR3 sequence (DNA): TGCAGCGTTGGCGGGGGGCAAGCGGATACGCAGTATTTT. The encoded protein is CSVGGGQADTQYF. This chain joins TRBV29-1 and TRBJ2-3; 8 bases fit TRBD2. The CDR3 has 13 amino acids. V lost 4 bases and J lost 6; bases outside the gene matches: 6. Germline CDR1 SQVTM, CDR2 ANQGSEA.

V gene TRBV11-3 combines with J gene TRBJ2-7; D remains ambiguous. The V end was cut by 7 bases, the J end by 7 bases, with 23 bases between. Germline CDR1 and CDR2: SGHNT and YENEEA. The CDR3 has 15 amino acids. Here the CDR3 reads CASTHYPKGTREQYF. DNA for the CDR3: TGTGCCAGCACCCATTACCCCAAGGGTACACGGGAGCAGTACTTC.

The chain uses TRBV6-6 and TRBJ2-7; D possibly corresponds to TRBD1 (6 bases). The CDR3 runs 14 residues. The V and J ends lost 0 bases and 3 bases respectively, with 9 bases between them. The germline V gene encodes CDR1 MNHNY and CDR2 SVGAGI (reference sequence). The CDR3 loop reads CASSYSGGNYEQYF. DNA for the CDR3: TGTGCCAGCAGTTACTCTGGGGGCAACTACGAGCAGTACTTC.

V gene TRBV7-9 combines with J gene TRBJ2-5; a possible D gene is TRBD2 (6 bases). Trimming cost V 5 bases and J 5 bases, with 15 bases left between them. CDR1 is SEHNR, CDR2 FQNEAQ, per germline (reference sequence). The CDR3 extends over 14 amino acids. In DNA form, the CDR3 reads TGTGCCAGCAGCGCTGCCCAAGCGGGTGAGACCCAGTACTTC. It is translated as CASSAAQAGETQYF.

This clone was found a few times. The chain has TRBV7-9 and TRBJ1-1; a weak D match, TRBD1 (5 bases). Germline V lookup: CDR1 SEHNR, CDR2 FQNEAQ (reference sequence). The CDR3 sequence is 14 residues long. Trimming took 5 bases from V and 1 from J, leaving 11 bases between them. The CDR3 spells CASSQGVGNTEAFF. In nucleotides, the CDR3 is TGTGCCAGCAGCCAGGGCGTGGGGAACACTGAAGCTTTCTTT.

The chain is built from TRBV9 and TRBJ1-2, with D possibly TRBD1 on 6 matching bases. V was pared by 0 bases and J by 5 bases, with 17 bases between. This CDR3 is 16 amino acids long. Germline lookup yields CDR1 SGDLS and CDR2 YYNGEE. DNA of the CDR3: TGTGCCAGCAGCGTAGGTTCGGGGGCTCTCGTATATGGCTACACCTTC. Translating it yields CASSVGSGALVYGYTF. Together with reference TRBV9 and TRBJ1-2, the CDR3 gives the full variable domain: DSGVTQTPKHLITATGQRVTLRCSPRSGDLSVYWYQQSLDQGLQFLIQYYNGEERAKGNILERFSAQQFPDLHSELNLSSLELGDSALYFCASSVGSGALVYGYTFGSGTRLTVV.

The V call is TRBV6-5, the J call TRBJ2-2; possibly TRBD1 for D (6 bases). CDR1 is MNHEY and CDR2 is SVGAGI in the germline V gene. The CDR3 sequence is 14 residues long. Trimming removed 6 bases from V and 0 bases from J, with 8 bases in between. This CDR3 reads CASRRTANTGELFF. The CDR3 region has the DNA TGTGCCAGCAGAAGGACAGCGAACACCGGGGAGCTGTTTTTT.

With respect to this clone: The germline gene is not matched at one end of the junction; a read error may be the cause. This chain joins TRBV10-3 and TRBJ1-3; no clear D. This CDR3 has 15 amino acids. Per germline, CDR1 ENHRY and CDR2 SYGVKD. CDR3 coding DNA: TGTGTCATCCAAAGCATAGCGAGCTCTGGAAACACCATATATTTT. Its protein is CVIQSIASSGNTIYF.